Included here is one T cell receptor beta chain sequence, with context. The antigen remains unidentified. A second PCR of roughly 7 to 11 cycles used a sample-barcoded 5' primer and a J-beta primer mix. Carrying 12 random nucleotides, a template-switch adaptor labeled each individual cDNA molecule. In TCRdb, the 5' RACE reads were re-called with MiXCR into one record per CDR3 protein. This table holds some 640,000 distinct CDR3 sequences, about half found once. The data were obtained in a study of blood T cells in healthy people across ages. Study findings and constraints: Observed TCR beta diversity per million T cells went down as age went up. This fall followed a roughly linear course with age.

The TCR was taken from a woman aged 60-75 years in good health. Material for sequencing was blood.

The CDR3, as DNA: TGCAGCGGTGCGCCAGTTCTTTACAATGAGCAGTTCTTC. Amino acids: CSGAPVLYNEQFF. The chain is built from TRBV29-1 and TRBJ2-1; D unresolved. Germline CDR1 SQVTM, CDR2 ANQGSEA. Trimming stripped 7 bases from V and 4 bases from J, with 14 bases between. The CDR3 is 13 residues long.